This is a list of T cell receptor beta chains from one sample in a study of Ad26.COV2.S vaccination and SARS-CoV-2 variants. Assay: immunoSEQ multiplex PCR; the TCRdb copy retains only in-frame clones and omits some. Altogether some 450,000 clones are present, around 91% being singletons, with the ten largest covering less than 4.5%. The input for sequencing was peripheral blood, taken in a trial of Ad26.COV2.S vaccine versus placebo. These receptors were obtained from a person aged 18-65 years who received the Ad26.COV2.S COVID-19 vaccine or a placebo. Both conserved end residues are part of each CDR3. Fields, in order: J gene, D gene, clone size, CDR3 length, V gene, CDR3 DNA, CDR3 protein. The D gene is left open where the match is weak. Clone size is not always given. Where it is, it says once, few, many or a class for expanded clones.

J gene: TRBJ2-2; D gene: -; clone size: -; CDR3 length: 16; V gene: TRBV28; CDR3 DNA: TGTGCCAGCAGTTTAGTCGGGACTGACCTCACCGGGGAGCTGTTTTTT; CDR3 protein: CASSLVGTDLTGELFF
J gene: TRBJ2-5; D gene: TRBD1; clone size: -; CDR3 length: 14; V gene: TRBV2; CDR3 DNA: TGTGCCAGCAGAGACGACAGGGATCAAGAGACCCAGTACTTC; CDR3 protein: CASRDDRDQETQYF
J gene: TRBJ2-5; D gene: -; clone size: -; CDR3 length: 16; V gene: TRBV7-2; CDR3 DNA: TGTGCCAGCAGCTTAGCTGAAACGAACACCCAAGAGACCCAGTACTTC; CDR3 protein: CASSLAETNTQETQYF
J gene: TRBJ2-7; D gene: TRBD2; clone size: -; CDR3 length: 15; V gene: TRBV25-1; CDR3 DNA: TGTGCCAGCACTTCCAGCGGGGGAACTCCCTACGAGCAGTACTTC; CDR3 protein: CASTSSGGTPYEQYF
J gene: TRBJ1-5; D gene: -; clone size: -; CDR3 length: 17; V gene: TRBV7-2; CDR3 DNA: TGTGCCAGCGGGTATGCAAAGGGGGGACGTCGTTTTCAGCCCCAGCATTTT; CDR3 protein: CASGYAKGGRRFQPQHF
J gene: TRBJ2-1; D gene: -; clone size: -; CDR3 length: 16; V gene: TRBV29-1; CDR3 DNA: TGCAGCGTTGGGGGGCTAGCGGTACTCTCCTACAATGAGCAGTTCTTC; CDR3 protein: CSVGGLAVLSYNEQFF
J gene: TRBJ1-3; D gene: -; clone size: -; CDR3 length: 13; V gene: TRBV29-1; CDR3 DNA: TGCAGCGTCGGACAGATCTCTGGAAACACCATATATTTT; CDR3 protein: CSVGQISGNTIYF
J gene: TRBJ2-7; D gene: TRBD1; clone size: -; CDR3 length: 11; V gene: TRBV20-1; CDR3 DNA: TGCAGTGCTAGGGTCTTAGGGACAGGGTACTTC; CDR3 protein: CSARVLGTGYF
J gene: TRBJ2-2; D gene: -; clone size: -; CDR3 length: 14; V gene: TRBV27; CDR3 DNA: TGTGCCAGCAGTTTTCTAGTCCGCACCGGGGAGCTGTTTTTT; CDR3 protein: CASSFLVRTGELFF
J gene: TRBJ1-2; D gene: -; clone size: -; CDR3 length: 11; V gene: TRBV28; CDR3 DNA: TGTGCCAGCAGTGTGGGGTATGGCTACACCTTC; CDR3 protein: CASSVGYGYTF
J gene: TRBJ2-7; D gene: -; clone size: -; CDR3 length: 14; V gene: TRBV5-8; CDR3 DNA: TGTGCCAGCAGCTTGGGGGACTCCCGTTGGGAGCAGTACTTC; CDR3 protein: CASSLGDSRWEQYF
J gene: TRBJ2-7; D gene: -; clone size: -; CDR3 length: 15; V gene: TRBV7-2; CDR3 DNA: TGTGCCAGCAGCCTAAGCAGGACGGTACCCCAGGAGCAGTACTTC; CDR3 protein: CASSLSRTVPQEQYF
J gene: TRBJ2-1; D gene: -; clone size: -; CDR3 length: 16; V gene: TRBV2; CDR3 DNA: TGTGCCAGCACCAGGGGGGAACAACTGGGCTGGAATGAGCAGTTCTTC; CDR3 protein: CASTRGEQLGWNEQFF
J gene: TRBJ2-7; D gene: TRBD2; clone size: few; CDR3 length: 15; V gene: TRBV7-2; CDR3 DNA: TGTGCCAGCAGCCCCCGGGAGGGTCCCTATTACGAGCAGTACTTC; CDR3 protein: CASSPREGPYYEQYF
J gene: TRBJ1-5; D gene: -; clone size: -; CDR3 length: 12; V gene: TRBV7-9; CDR3 DNA: TGTGCCAGCAGCTTACTTGGTCAGCCCCAGCATTTT; CDR3 protein: CASSLLGQPQHF
J gene: TRBJ2-2; D gene: -; clone size: -; CDR3 length: 13; V gene: TRBV19; CDR3 DNA: TGTGCCAGTAGTATAGACCGGGGCGGGGAGCTGTTTTTT; CDR3 protein: CASSIDRGGELFF
J gene: TRBJ2-7; D gene: TRBD2; clone size: once; CDR3 length: 12; V gene: TRBV29-1; CDR3 DNA: TGCAGCGGGCGGGCGGGAGTTGGTGAGCAGTACTTC; CDR3 protein: CSGRAGVGEQYF
J gene: TRBJ2-2; D gene: -; clone size: -; CDR3 length: 13; V gene: TRBV5-6; CDR3 DNA: TGTGCCAGCATCTACGGGAACACCGGGGAGCTGTTTTTT; CDR3 protein: CASIYGNTGELFF
J gene: TRBJ2-2; D gene: -; clone size: -; CDR3 length: 15; V gene: TRBV5-1; CDR3 DNA: TGCGCCAGCAGCCCCCGCCAGGGCGGAACCGGGGAGCTGTTTTTT; CDR3 protein: CASSPRQGGTGELFF
J gene: TRBJ2-7; D gene: -; clone size: -; CDR3 length: 12; V gene: TRBV24-1; CDR3 DNA: TGTGCCACCAGTGACACGAAATACGAGCAGTACTTC; CDR3 protein: CATSDTKYEQYF
J gene: TRBJ2-2; D gene: -; clone size: -; CDR3 length: 13; V gene: TRBV7-9; CDR3 DNA: TGTGCCAGCAGCTTAGGGAACACCGGGGAGCTGTTTTTT; CDR3 protein: CASSLGNTGELFF
J gene: TRBJ2-6; D gene: -; clone size: -; CDR3 length: 17; V gene: TRBV7-3; CDR3 DNA: TGTGCCAGCAGCTCCCAGACGCGAGCTGGAGGGGCCAACGTCCTGACTTTC; CDR3 protein: CASSSQTRAGGANVLTF
J gene: TRBJ2-2; D gene: -; clone size: -; CDR3 length: 15; V gene: TRBV10-3; CDR3 DNA: TGTGCCACTAGCTTAGGCGGGGTTAACACCGGGGAGCTGTTTTTT; CDR3 protein: CATSLGGVNTGELFF
J gene: TRBJ2-2; D gene: TRBD1; clone size: -; CDR3 length: 16; V gene: TRBV7-3; CDR3 DNA: TGTGCCAGCAGCTCCAGGGACAGGGGTTTAACCGGGGAGCTGTTTTTT; CDR3 protein: CASSSRDRGLTGELFF
J gene: TRBJ2-2; D gene: -; clone size: -; CDR3 length: 17; V gene: TRBV4-1; CDR3 DNA: TGCGCCAGCAGCCATCCCCCGGACGAGGTTGTAACCGGGGAGCTGTTTTTT; CDR3 protein: CASSHPPDEVVTGELFF
J gene: TRBJ2-7; D gene: TRBD1; clone size: -; CDR3 length: 15; V gene: TRBV5-4; CDR3 DNA: TGTGCCAGCAGCCTCGACAGGGGGCGGTTGTGGGAGCAGTACTTC; CDR3 protein: CASSLDRGRLWEQYF
J gene: TRBJ2-3; D gene: TRBD1; clone size: -; CDR3 length: 17; V gene: TRBV15; CDR3 DNA: TGTGCCACCAGCAGAGGTTTTAGTGACAGGGAGACAGATACGCAGTATTTT; CDR3 protein: CATSRGFSDRETDTQYF
J gene: TRBJ2-1; D gene: TRBD2; clone size: -; CDR3 length: 15; V gene: TRBV7-8; CDR3 DNA: TGTGCCAGCAGCTTAATAGGACTAGCGGGCTCTGAGCAGTTCTTC; CDR3 protein: CASSLIGLAGSEQFF
J gene: TRBJ2-2; D gene: TRBD2; clone size: -; CDR3 length: 14; V gene: TRBV3-1/TRBV3-2; CDR3 DNA: TGTGCCAGCAGCCTAGCGGGAGTGGCCGGGGAGCTGTTTTTT; CDR3 protein: CASSLAGVAGELFF
J gene: TRBJ2-2; D gene: -; clone size: -; CDR3 length: 15; V gene: TRBV7-2; CDR3 DNA: TGTGCCAGCAGCGCGGACCCCATCGGGACCGGGGAGCTGTTTTTT; CDR3 protein: CASSADPIGTGELFF
J gene: TRBJ2-5; D gene: -; clone size: -; CDR3 length: 15; V gene: TRBV27; CDR3 DNA: TGTGCCAGCAGTTTATCGTTGGGCAGCAGCTTGGCCCAGTACTTC; CDR3 protein: CASSLSLGSSLAQYF
J gene: TRBJ1-1; D gene: -; clone size: -; CDR3 length: 13; V gene: TRBV5-5; CDR3 DNA: TGTGCCAGCAGCTACTCTTTAGACACTGAAGCTTTCTTT; CDR3 protein: CASSYSLDTEAFF
J gene: TRBJ2-1; D gene: TRBD2; clone size: -; CDR3 length: 13; V gene: TRBV19; CDR3 DNA: TGTGCCAGTAGTCATAGCGGGAGAGCTGAGCAGTTCTTC; CDR3 protein: CASSHSGRAEQFF
J gene: TRBJ1-2; D gene: -; clone size: -; CDR3 length: 15; V gene: TRBV27; CDR3 DNA: TGTGCCAGCAGTTTACAGGGAGGGAGAGGCTATGGCTACACCTTC; CDR3 protein: CASSLQGGRGYGYTF
J gene: TRBJ1-4; D gene: -; clone size: -; CDR3 length: 15; V gene: TRBV18; CDR3 DNA: TGTGCCAGCTCTCCTAATACAGGATTTAATGAAAAACTGTTTTTT; CDR3 protein: CASSPNTGFNEKLFF
J gene: TRBJ2-1; D gene: TRBD1; clone size: -; CDR3 length: 12; V gene: TRBV28; CDR3 DNA: TGTGCCAGCAGTGACAGGGTGGGTGAGCAGTTCTTC; CDR3 protein: CASSDRVGEQFF
J gene: TRBJ1-5; D gene: -; clone size: -; CDR3 length: 14; V gene: TRBV19; CDR3 DNA: TGTGCCAGTAGTTTTGGGGGCCCTCGCCAGCCCCAGCATTTT; CDR3 protein: CASSFGGPRQPQHF
J gene: TRBJ2-3; D gene: TRBD1; clone size: few; CDR3 length: 16; V gene: TRBV7-2; CDR3 DNA: TGTGCCAGCAGCTTAGCCTCGGGGACAGGGTCAGATACGCAGTATTTT; CDR3 protein: CASSLASGTGSDTQYF
J gene: TRBJ1-2; D gene: TRBD1; clone size: -; CDR3 length: 13; V gene: TRBV3-1/TRBV3-2; CDR3 DNA: TGTGCCAGCAGCCATCGGGACAGGGGTGGCTACACCTTC; CDR3 protein: CASSHRDRGGYTF
J gene: TRBJ2-7; D gene: TRBD2; clone size: -; CDR3 length: 15; V gene: TRBV5-4; CDR3 DNA: TGTGCCAGCAGCTTGTCTGGCGGGAGGGGCTACGAGCAGTACTTC; CDR3 protein: CASSLSGGRGYEQYF